The T cell receptor (beta chain) under discussion was sequenced for a study of CXCR3-negative and CXCR3-positive naive CD8 T cells. About the study: With about 1.5 +/- 0.3 million reads per library, the TRB reads numbered some 130 million in total. Study observations and caveats: When CXCR3-positive naive cells were set against CXCR3-negative naive cells, the former had more hydrophobic TRB CDR3s.

This clonotype ranks as medium-sized in terms of frequency. Its antigen is currently unknown. 5' RACE with UMI labels generated the TRB cDNA libraries. From its re-call of the 5' RACE reads, TCRdb lists each CDR3 protein once, without DNA. The record lists thousands of distinct CDR3 sequences, of which the ten most abundant hold about 2.1%. This CDR3 is built from 11 residues. Germline V gene lookup returns CDR1 SNHLY and CDR2 FYNNEI. Sequenced material: naive CXCR3- CD8+ T cells from blood. This sample's subset: CD45RO-CCR7+CD27+CD95- naive CD8+ T cells lacking CXCR3 (TNR3-). The receptor's source is a human donor in good health. Some clones in this sample may be carry-over from other donors' samples. This rearrangement joins TRBV2 to TRBJ1-2. The CDR3 sequence: CASGANYGYTF.